This T cell receptor beta chain originates from a study of blood T cell repertoires in COVID-19. At the level of the study: COVID-19 samples collected from the United States, Italy and Spain covered acute and convalescent phases. Nucleic acid was either cDNA or gDNA, and it came from T cells, B-cell-depleted T cells, or PBMCs.

In the study's own analysis: Amplifying reference gene primers gave estimates of nucleated cell counts. Sequencing was performed with immunoSEQ multiplex PCR; in TCRdb, only in-frame clones are kept and a portion is missing. The V and J calls and clone size are taken from that table; D and trimming were inferred from the DNA. The table has about 60,000 clones, roughly 87% seen once. Germline V gives CDR1 SGHRS, CDR2 YFSETQ. V was clipped by 2 bases and J by 5 bases; unmatched bases: 11. This CDR3 contains 16 residues. This clonotype was obtained from a human donor with acute or convalescent COVID-19. The donor label of this sample is uncertain. The chain uses TRBV5-1 and TRBJ2-7, with 9 positions matching TRBD2. The sample taken for sequencing was peripheral blood. The CDR3 sequence: CASSLGRAGGLHEQYF. Here the CDR3 DNA reads TGCGCCAGCAGCTTAGGACGCGCGGGAGGGCTCCACGAGCAGTACTTC.